The 25 T cell receptor beta chains listed next were all sequenced from one sample in a study of cytomegalovirus exposure and HLA in healthy donors. The study ran its PCR with 60 Vbeta and 13 Jbeta primers. TCRdb's table, derived via immunoSEQ multiplex PCR, lists solely in-frame clones and lacks some. The sample lists some 170,000 clones, around 81% seen once, with 4.9% in the top ten. The sequencing sample was made of PBMCs. The receptor source for this set is a young woman in good health and CMV-seropositive.

This chain links TRBV9 with TRBJ1-2; 7 positions agree with TRBD1. This CDR3 comprises 15 residues. Germline values: CDR1 SGDLS, CDR2 YYNGEE. Trimming at V came to 4 bases and at J to 4 bases, leaving 10 bases not matched to a gene. The CDR3 DNA reads TGTGCCAGCAGCACAAAGGGGGCAGACACCTATGGCTACACCTTC. Residues: CASSTKGADTYGYTF.

The chain employs TRBV9 and TRBJ1-1, with TRBD1 as a possible D gene (5 bases). CDR3 length equals 14 residues. Germline assignment: CDR1 SGDLS and CDR2 YYNGEE. V lost 4 bases and J lost 1, with 11 bases in between. The CDR3 region has the DNA TGTGCCAGCAGCTTAAGACAGACGAACACTGAAGCTTTCTTT. Its protein product is CASSLRQTNTEAFF.

V and J are TRBV2 and TRBJ1-2, with 7 bases lining up with TRBD1. This CDR3 comprises 12 residues. From germline, CDR1 is SNHLY and CDR2 FYNNEI. Germline trimming cut 11 bases from V and 5 bases from J; bases unmatched to any gene: 8. The CDR3 sequence: CARQDRYYGYTF. CDR3 in DNA: TGTGCCCGACAGGACAGGTATTATGGCTACACCTTC.

On this clone itself: At one boundary the junction diverges from the germline segment, which might be a read error. This sequence joins TRBV7-7 and TRBJ1-1; D remains unclear. The CDR3 runs 13 residues. Germline lookup yields CDR1 SSHAT and CDR2 FNYEAQ (reference sequence). Here the CDR3 DNA reads TGTGCTAGCAGCTTATACCGGGACACTGAAGCTTTCTTT. Translating gives CASSLYRDTEAFF.

The genes are TRBV5-1 and TRBJ2-7, with D perhaps matching TRBD1 (5 bases). Trimming took 2 bases from V and 3 from J, leaving 12 bases between them. Germline CDR1 and CDR2: SGHRS and YFSETQ. CDR3 size: 14 residues. CDR3 bases: TGCGCCAGCAGCTTCCAGGGTTCGGACTACGAGCAGTACTTC. Protein sequence: CASSFQGSDYEQYF. Full variable domain (rest looked up from reference TRBV5-1 and TRBJ2-7): KAGVTQTPRYLIKTRGQQVTLSCSPISGHRSVSWYQQTPGQGLQFLFEYFSETQRNKGNFPGRFSGRQFSNSRSEMNVSTLELGDSALYLCASSFQGSDYEQYFGPGTRLTVT.

The genes are TRBV29-1 and TRBJ2-5; D gene uncertain. TRBJ2-7 matches the DNA end more closely, so the J call is doubtful. Germline V gives CDR1 SQVTM, CDR2 ANQGSEA. This CDR3 spans 13 amino acids. CDR3 protein: CSVARRQTYEQYF. The CDR3 DNA follows: TGCAGCGTGGCTAGGCGCCAGACCTACGAGCAGTACTTC.

This clone showed up just once. The chain has TRBV14 and TRBJ2-7; D is unresolved. There are 14 residues in the CDR3. V shed 6 bases and J shed 4 bases, with 16 bases lying between them. Germline-derived CDR1 and CDR2 are SGHDN and FVKESK. In DNA form, the CDR3 reads TGTGCCAGCAGTAGCCAGAAGATTTTTTACGAGCAGTACTTC. Translation gives CASSSQKIFYEQYF.

This clone was counted a few times. This sequence joins TRBV18 and TRBJ1-1; weak D call: TRBD1 (6 bases). The V and J ends lost 8 bases and 1 base respectively, with 35 bases between them. Germline CDR1 is KGHSH and CDR2 is LQKENI. The CDR3 totals 21 residues. The DNA of the CDR3 is TGTGCCAGCGGGATTATAAACAGGGACGCCACACACAGGGTCCCGAACACTGAAGCTTTCTTT. This gives the protein CASGIINRDATHRVPNTEAFF. The full variable domain, in which reference TRBV18 and TRBJ1-1 provide the parts outside the CDR3, is NAGVMQNPRHLVRRRGQEARLRCSPMKGHSHVYWYRQLPEEGLKFMVYLQKENIIDESGMPKERFSAEFPKEGPSILRIQQVVRGDSAAYFCASGIINRDATHRVPNTEAFFGQGTRLTVV.

This clone has only one observation. The genes are TRBV5-1 and TRBJ2-3; 8 bases fit TRBD2. The CDR3 is made up of 16 amino acids. Germline CDR1 and CDR2: SGHRS and YFSETQ. V was pared by 1 base and J by 4 bases, with 8 bases of the junction left unmatched. DNA for the CDR3: TGCGCCAGCAGCTTGTATCTCGGGGGGGCCCCAGATACGCAGTATTTT. This gives the protein CASSLYLGGAPDTQYF. Based on the CDR3 plus reference TRBV5-1 and TRBJ2-3, the full variable domain is KAGVTQTPRYLIKTRGQQVTLSCSPISGHRSVSWYQQTPGQGLQFLFEYFSETQRNKGNFPGRFSGRQFSNSRSEMNVSTLELGDSALYLCASSLYLGGAPDTQYFGPGTRLTVL.

The CDR3 loop reads CASSLELEGGYTF. In DNA, the CDR3 is TGTGCCAGCAGCCTCGAGTTAGAGGGAGGCTACACCTTC. This rearrangement joins TRBV7-9 to TRBJ1-2; D is undetermined. The CDR3 is 13 residues long. V shed 5 bases and J shed 8 bases, with 15 bases lying between them. Germline V gene data show CDR1 as SEHNR and CDR2 as FQNEAQ (reference sequence).

The chain carries TRBV11-2 and TRBJ1-1; D unclear. V was clipped by 3 bases and J by 0 bases, with 5 bases between them. This CDR3 has 13 residues. The germline CDR1 and CDR2 sequences are SGHAT and FQNNGV. CDR3 residues: CASSFQVNTEAFF. CDR3 DNA sequence: TGTGCCAGCAGCTTTCAGGTGAACACTGAAGCTTTCTTT.

The J gene is TRBJ2-5, the V gene TRBV7-8, with D possibly matching TRBD1 (6 bases). With 2 bases removed from V and 5 bases from J, the gap between germline ends came to 24 bases. CDR1 and CDR2 from the germline V gene are SGHVS and FQNEAQ. This CDR3 comprises 18 residues. The CDR3 is CASSLSPSDSLGRETQYF. In nucleotides, the CDR3 is TGTGCCAGCAGCTTATCCCCATCGGACAGCCTCGGCCGGGAGACCCAGTACTTC.

The V call is TRBV25-1, the J call TRBJ1-1, with D tentatively TRBD1 (5 bases). The CDR3 runs to 15 residues. Looked up from germline, CDR1 is MGHDK and CDR2 is SYGVNS. The V end was cut by 1 base, the J end by 1 base, with 10 bases between. The CDR3 spells CASSEWGRRNTEAFF. In nucleotides, the CDR3 is TGTGCCAGCAGTGAATGGGGCAGGAGGAACACTGAAGCTTTCTTT.

This clone was counted a few times. This chain links TRBV5-1 with TRBJ2-5, with D possibly TRBD1 on 6 matching bases. The CDR3 sequence is 14 residues long. CDR1 is SGHRS, CDR2 YFSETQ, per germline. Trimming removed 1 base at V and 5 bases at J, with 12 bases between. CDR3 in DNA: TGCGCCAGCAGCTTGCCAGGGGCTGACGAGACCCAGTACTTC. Protein product: CASSLPGADETQYF.

The V gene is TRBV14, the J gene TRBJ2-7; D is perhaps TRBD1 (5 bases). This CDR3 is 11 amino acids long. Trimming removed 0 bases from V and 11 bases from J, with 8 bases in between. Germline V lookup: CDR1 SGHDN, CDR2 FVKESK. The CDR3 protein is CASSQDGQEYF. CDR3 nucleotides: TGTGCCAGCAGCCAAGACGGACAAGAGTACTTC.

This rearrangement joins TRBV7-9 to TRBJ2-7; unclear D gene. This CDR3 spans 11 amino acids. Germline V CDR1 and CDR2: SEHNR, FQNEAQ (reference sequence). Trimming stripped 8 bases from V and 1 base from J, with 6 bases between. The CDR3 spells CASCTSYEQYF. The CDR3, as DNA: TGTGCCAGCTGCACTTCCTACGAGCAGTACTTC.

The V gene is TRBV27, the J gene TRBJ2-3; D is perhaps TRBD2 (5 bases). Trimming stripped 10 bases from V and 3 bases from J, with 8 bases between. There are 11 residues in the CDR3. CDR1 and CDR2 from the germline V gene are MNHEY and SMNVEV (reference sequence). The CDR3 region is CATEGTDTQYF. The CDR3 nucleotides read TGTGCCACCGAGGGTACAGATACGCAGTATTTT.

The sample holds a few counts of this clone. This chain uses TRBV18 with TRBJ1-3, with no clear D. This CDR3 contains 16 residues. Germline V lookup: CDR1 KGHSH, CDR2 LQKENI. Trimming shortened V by 1 base and J by 0 bases, and 10 bases separated the two germline ends. Here the CDR3 DNA reads TGTGCCAGCTCACCACAGCCCTGGAGCTCTGGAAACACCATATATTTT. Its protein product is CASSPQPWSSGNTIYF.

This chain links TRBV5-1 with TRBJ1-5; the match to TRBD1 covers 7 bases. Germline V CDR1 and CDR2: SGHRS, YFSETQ. CDR3 length equals 19 residues. Trimming at V came to 4 bases and at J to 0 bases, leaving 16 bases not matched to a gene. CDR3 DNA: TGCGCCAGCAGCCAGACTAATTCCGGGACAGTTTATAGCAATCAGCCCCAGCATTTT. Protein product: CASSQTNSGTVYSNQPQHF.

The chain combines TRBV30 with TRBJ1-1, with unresolved D. Trimming shortened V by 8 bases and J by 1 base, and 11 bases separated the two germline ends. The germline CDR1 and CDR2 sequences are GTSNPN and SVGIG (reference sequence). The CDR3 runs 12 residues. DNA for the CDR3: TGTGCCGGATACGGAGGGAACACTGAAGCTTTCTTT. Amino acids: CAGYGGNTEAFF. Based on the CDR3 plus reference TRBV30 and TRBJ1-1, the full variable domain is SQTIHQWPATLVQPVGSPLSLECTVEGTSNPNLYWYRQAAGRGLQLLFYSVGIGQISSEVPQNLSASRPQDRQFILSSKKLLLSDSGFYLCAGYGGNTEAFFGQGTRLTVV.

The CDR3 is CASGEPGAYEQYF. The CDR3 DNA is TGTGCCAGCGGTGAACCAGGGGCCTACGAGCAGTACTTC. The rearrangement uses TRBV28 and TRBJ2-7; possibly TRBD1 for D (6 bases). Trimming took off 8 bases at V and 2 bases at J, with 13 bases between the two ends. CDR3 length: 13 residues. The germline V gene has CDR1 MDHEN and CDR2 SYDVKM.

The V gene is TRBV4-1, the J gene TRBJ2-7; 7 positions match TRBD2. CDR1 MGHRA and CDR2 YSYEKL come from the germline V gene. The CDR3 is 16 amino acids. With 1 base clipped from V and 0 bases from J, the junction kept 6 bases outside the gene matches. Here the CDR3 reads CASSQGTGGSSYEQYF. In nucleotides, the CDR3 is TGCGCCAGCAGCCAAGGAACCGGGGGGTCCTCCTACGAGCAGTACTTC.

This clone came up once. The chain couples TRBV7-2 to TRBJ2-3, with 8 positions matching TRBD1. The V segment lost 3 bases and the J segment 1 base; nucleotides outside the gene matches: 3. This CDR3 has 15 amino acids. CDR1 is SGHTA and CDR2 is FQGNSA in the germline V gene. Written as DNA, the CDR3 is TGTGCCAGCAGCTTCGGACAGGGAGGCACAGATACGCAGTATTTT. This translates into CASSFGQGGTDTQYF.

The rearrangement uses TRBV6-6 and TRBJ2-7, with 9 positions matching TRBD1. The CDR3 is made up of 13 amino acids. With V trimmed by 5 bases and J by 3 bases, 2 bases remained unmatched. From germline, CDR1 is MNHNY and CDR2 SVGAGI (reference sequence). Written as DNA, the CDR3 is TGTGCCAGCAGTGGGACAGGGCACTACGAGCAGTACTTC. Translated, it gives CASSGTGHYEQYF.

There are a few counts of this clone. The chain links TRBV21-1 to TRBJ2-7; the table's D call TRBD1 went unverified against the DNA. TRBV21-1 is shown as a pseudogene. The CDR3 covers 11 residues. The CDR3 DNA reads as TGTGCCAGCAGCGGGCCCTACGAGCAGTACTTC. Translating gives CASSGPYEQYF.